This TCR beta chain was sequenced during a study of cytomegalovirus exposure and HLA in healthy donors. The CDR3 covers 16 residues. V was cut by 4 bases and J by 0 bases, with 15 bases left in between. Germline CDR1 reads SEHNR; CDR2 reads FQNEAQ (reference sequence). About this clone: Antigen: not known.

Study-level findings and limits: About 90% or about 30% of the time was how often most TCR beta V segments were productive, according to an earlier analysis. Presence/absence analyses treated sequencing depth as roughly uniform across donors.

The PCR made use of 60 Vbeta and 13 Jbeta primers. Generated by immunoSEQ multiplex PCR, the TCRdb table keeps only in-frame clones and is missing some. Of 55,000 to 65,000 clones detected, roughly three quarters appear once; the ten largest clones hold roughly 3%. The source is a woman in her twenties or thirties in good health and CMV-seronegative. Sequenced material: PBMCs. V usage is TRBV7-9 and J usage is TRBJ1-1; D remains ambiguous. The CDR3 sequence: CASSSDGTGLNTEAFF. As DNA, the CDR3 is TGTGCCAGCAGCTCCGACGGAACGGGATTGAACACTGAAGCTTTCTTT.